This T cell receptor (beta chain) originates from a study of blood T cells in healthy people across ages. Individuals who donated were healthy Caucasians from Russia aged about 6 to 95. Each donor supplied 8 to 10 milliliters of peripheral blood. PCR was performed a second time for roughly 7 to 12 cycles using a sample-barcoded 5' primer and a J-beta primer mix. One entry per CDR3 protein results from TCRdb running MiXCR on the 5' RACE reads. Here the sample spans some 890,000 distinct CDR3 sequences, 25% to 30% being singletons. The CDR3 totals 17 residues. Germline CDR1 SGHTA, CDR2 FQGNSA. V lost 1 base to trimming and J lost 0 bases, with 15 bases between them. This clonotype was recorded many times. These sequences were also reported in another study, on T cells of mothers and their children. In that study: Once extracted, all RNA went into cDNA synthesis at around 1.6 ug per 15 ul. M1S, a second-PCR primer, added sample barcodes and 2-4 random nucleotides.

The sample comprised blood. This TCR was sampled from a woman aged 40 to 55 in good health. The chain has TRBV7-2 and TRBJ2-5; D gene unclear. This chain's CDR3 is CASSLEPLGRYQETQYF. For the CDR3, the DNA is TGTGCCAGCAGCTTAGAGCCCCTGGGAAGGTACCAAGAGACCCAGTACTTC. Variable domain in full (rest from reference TRBV7-2 and TRBJ2-5): GAGVSQSPSNKVTEKGKDVELRCDPISGHTALYWYRQSLGQGLEFLIYFQGNSAPDKSGLPSDRFSAERTGGSVSTLTIQRTQQEDSAVYLCASSLEPLGRYQETQYFGPGTRLLVL.